Below, one T cell receptor (beta chain) is given with its context. The target of this receptor is not known. Per-base qualities were not stored, and no clone one base away is much larger. TCRbeta CDR3 regions were amplified from genomic DNA by means of the immunoSEQ Assay, a bias-controlled multiplex PCR. In the authors' own workflow: The number of nucleated cells in each sample was estimated from the amplification of reference gene primers within the assay. To quantify the absolute abundance of each unique TCRbeta CDR3 rearrangement, sequence reads were collapsed and filtered. For each sample, productive Simpson clonality was calculated by taking the square root of Simpson's diversity index across productive rearrangements. This immuneACCESS table, as held by TCRdb, lists in-frame sequences with V and J called but not all clones. Of the missing ones, under half trace to an unresolved V gene in checked studies; the others have no known cause. The V and J calls and clone size are taken from that table; D and trimming were inferred from the DNA. This sample lists hundreds of thousands of clones; more than 85% were detected once. 1% to 1.5% of the sample goes to the ten largest clones.

Each collaborating institution followed its own protocols to collect whole blood in K2EDTA tubes. Collaborator samples were shipped for TCRbeta analysis as frozen whole blood, isolated PBMCs, or DNA extracted from either sample type. The data belong to a study of blood T cell repertoires in COVID-19 (TCRdb year 2020). General notes on the study: The collaborator samples originated in the United States, Italy and Spain and spanned the acute and convalescent phases of COVID-19. The prospective study material was composed of cDNA or gDNA derived from T cells, B-cell-depleted T cells, or PBMCs. Where HLA class I and class II types were available, the types were taken from metadata supplied by the sample provider, not from assay-based typing. The samples were drawn from the first 160 participants of the ongoing ImmuneRACE study and from 950 to 1,500 subjects provided by 6 global collaborators. Deeply sampled blood TCRbeta repertoires from subjects exposed to, actively infected with, or recovered from COVID-19 were included in the dataset. A de-identified subject ID, COVID-19 status, age in years and sex were almost always included in the sample metadata. The repertoires were made available in a free public database intended to serve as a resource for research on the immune response to SARS-CoV-2. What the work shows at the level of the full study, not this receptor alone: The quantity of clinical and demographic metadata differed by source and by participant and was supplied without curation.

After removal of 3 bases from V and 4 bases from J, the junction retains 11 bases not matched to a gene. Its CDR3 holds 18 amino acids, cysteine through phenylalanine. The retained sequence is limited to the CDR3, 54 bases, with the frame set at the first base. CDR1 and CDR2 were assigned from the germline V gene (reference sequence) as SGHNT and YYREEE. The sample taken for sequencing was peripheral blood. This chain joins TRBV5-4 to TRBJ2-5; 14 central nucleotides agree with TRBD2. The receptor was derived from an older man with acute or convalescent COVID-19. The base sequence is TGTGCCAGCAGCTCCGGGACTAGCGGGGGAGGAGGCGGAGAGACCCAGTACTTC. Its translation is CASSSGTSGGGGGETQYF.